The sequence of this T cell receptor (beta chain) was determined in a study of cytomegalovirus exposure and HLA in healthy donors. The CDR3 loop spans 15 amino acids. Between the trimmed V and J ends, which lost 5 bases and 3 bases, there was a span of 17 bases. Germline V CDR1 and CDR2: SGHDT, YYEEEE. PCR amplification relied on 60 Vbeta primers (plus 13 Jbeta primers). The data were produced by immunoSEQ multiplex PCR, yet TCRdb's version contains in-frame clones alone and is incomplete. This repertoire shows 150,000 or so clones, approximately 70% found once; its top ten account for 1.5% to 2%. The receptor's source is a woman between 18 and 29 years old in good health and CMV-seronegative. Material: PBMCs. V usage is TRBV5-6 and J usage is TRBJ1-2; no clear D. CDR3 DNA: TGTGCCAGCAGGCCCCTAGCGCAGATTTACTATGGCTACACCTTC. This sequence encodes CASRPLAQIYYGYTF. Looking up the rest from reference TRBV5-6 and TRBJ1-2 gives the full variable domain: DAGVTQSPTHLIKTRGQQVTLRCSPKSGHDTVSWYQQALGQGPQFIFQYYEEEERQRGNFPDRFSGHQFPNYSSELNVNALLLGDSALYLCASRPLAQIYYGYTFGSGTRLTVV.